One T cell receptor beta chain is described in this entry. Amplified TCR beta CDR3 regions came from RNA transcripts. TCR CDR3 regions were first amplified by RT-PCR with HTBI primers. Each CDR3 protein gets one entry after TCRdb re-called the multiplex PCR reads with MiXCR. The sample yields 620,000 or so distinct CDR3 sequences, about 14% seen once. Germline values: CDR1 MNHEY, CDR2 SVGEGT. Germline trimming cut 2 bases from V and 8 bases from J; bases unmatched to any gene: 4. The CDR3 extends over 13 amino acids. The data were obtained in a study of T cells in Graves' hyperthyroidism and ophthalmopathy.

The sequenced sample consisted of blood. This TCR was recovered from a woman between 50 and 59 years old with Graves' ophthalmopathy. The chain employs TRBV6-2 or TRBV6-3 and TRBJ1-2; 8 bases are shared with TRBD1. The CDR3 sequence is CASSYGQGLGYTF. CDR3 in DNA: TGTGCCAGCAGTTACGGACAGGGATTAGGCTACACCTTC.